This is a list of T cell receptor beta chains from one sample in a study of OX40 agonist ivuxolimab in advanced cancers. Clones were read by immunoSEQ multiplex PCR, and TCRdb kept only the in-frame ones, dropping some. The repertoire consists of some 80,000 clones, with approximately 85% occurring once and the leading ten covering less than 2.5%. Sequenced here: CD4+ or CD8+ T cells sorted from blood, sampled in a trial of the OX40 agonist ivuxolimab. The source is an adult with an advanced solid tumor such as melanoma, head and neck, liver or kidney cancer. The CDR3 runs from the conserved cysteine through the conserved F or W. A D gene is named only where the DNA matches it firmly. Part of the rows lack a size; the others show once, few, many or a class for expanded clones.

abundance	d_gene	v_gene	j_gene	CDR3aa	CDR3nt
.	TRBD1	TRBV18	TRBJ2-1	CASSQMGTVNEQFF	TGTGCCAGCTCACAGATGGGGACAGTCAATGAGCAGTTCTTC
.	TRBD2	TRBV30	TRBJ2-1	CAWKLAGGNEQFF	TGTGCCTGGAAACTAGCGGGGGGGAATGAGCAGTTCTTC
.	TRBD1	TRBV30	TRBJ1-6	CAWSVRQGNSPLHF	TGTGCCTGGAGTGTGCGACAGGGGAATTCACCCCTCCACTTT
once	.	TRBV4-2	TRBJ1-2	CASSQDLPGDSNYGYTF	TGTGCCAGCAGCCAAGACCTCCCCGGAGATTCCAACTATGGCTACACCTTC
.	TRBD1	TRBV2	TRBJ1-1	CASTRDRGGMGTEAFF	TGTGCCAGCACTCGGGACAGGGGGGGAATGGGCACTGAAGCTTTCTTT
few	TRBD1	TRBV28	TRBJ2-1	CASTTWASGGYNEQFF	TGTGCCAGCACCACGTGGGCGTCAGGGGGTTACAATGAGCAGTTCTTC
.	.	TRBV18	TRBJ1-5	CASSPGAGNQPQHF	TGTGCCAGCTCACCAGGAGCAGGCAATCAGCCCCAGCATTTT
.	TRBD1	TRBV13	TRBJ1-1	CASSMTGPAFF	TGTGCCAGCAGCATGACAGGGCCAGCTTTCTTT
.	.	TRBV6-1	TRBJ1-4	CASSEARGRDDEKLFF	TGTGCCAGCAGTGAAGCAAGGGGCAGGGACGATGAAAAACTGTTTTTT
.	.	TRBV2	TRBJ1-1	CASSESPGSGTEAFF	TGTGCCAGCAGTGAAAGCCCCGGGTCGGGCACTGAAGCTTTCTTT
.	.	TRBV2	TRBJ2-7	CASSPFVDARPTSYEQYF	TGTGCCAGCAGTCCTTTCGTGGACGCCCGTCCAACTTCCTACGAGCAGTACTTC
.	.	TRBV5-5	TRBJ2-5	CASSSPGVQETQYF	TGTGCCAGCAGCTCACCAGGGGTTCAAGAGACCCAGTACTTC
.	.	TRBV28	TRBJ2-2	CASRFGNTGELFF	TGTGCCAGCAGATTTGGGAACACCGGGGAGCTGTTTTTT
few	.	TRBV27	TRBJ2-4	CASSSQATAGPLNIQYF	TGTGCCAGCAGTTCACAAGCTACTGCGGGTCCATTAAACATTCAGTACTTC
.	TRBD1	TRBV4-2	TRBJ1-2	CASSPLSDRVGDGYTF	TGTGCCAGCAGCCCTCTATCGGACAGGGTAGGGGATGGCTACACCTTC
.	TRBD2	TRBV7-3	TRBJ2-1	CASSLKAISGGPTYNEQFF	TGTGCCAGCAGCTTAAAGGCCATTAGCGGGGGGCCAACCTACAATGAGCAGTTCTTC
once	.	TRBV9	TRBJ2-1	CASSARSGSDRRDYNEQFF	TGTGCCAGCAGCGCGCGGAGCGGGTCGGACAGGAGGGACTACAATGAGCAGTTCTTC
few	.	TRBV28	TRBJ1-2	CASLTGAAYGYTF	TGTGCCAGCCTAACGGGGGCCGCCTATGGCTACACCTTC
.	TRBD1	TRBV7-3	TRBJ1-1	CASSTDRDTEAFF	TGTGCCAGCAGCACCGACAGGGACACTGAAGCTTTCTTT
.	.	TRBV11-2	TRBJ2-1	CASSPTGRSSYNEQFF	TGTGCCAGCAGCCCCACGGGACGGAGCTCCTACAATGAGCAGTTCTTC
.	.	TRBV7-2	TRBJ1-1	CASSLAGGPEAFF	TGTGCCAGCAGCTTAGCGGGTGGCCCTGAAGCTTTCTTT
.	.	TRBV5-8	TRBJ2-2	CASSLEWGSGELFF	TGTGCCAGCAGCTTGGAATGGGGGTCCGGGGAGCTGTTTTTT
.	TRBD1	TRBV18	TRBJ2-7	CASSSRGQRYEQYF	TGTGCCAGCTCCTCCAGGGGGCAACGGTACGAGCAGTACTTC
.	.	TRBV19	TRBJ1-2	CASSPKLYGYTF	TGTGCCAGTAGTCCGAAGCTCTATGGCTACACCTTC
.	.	TRBV18	TRBJ2-2	CASSRYGGTNTGELFF	TGTGCCAGCTCACGCTACGGGGGGACAAACACCGGGGAGCTGTTTTTT
few	.	TRBV2	TRBJ1-6	CASSGPPAPLHF	TGTGCCAGCAGCGGTCCCCCTGCACCCCTCCACTTT
.	.	TRBV2	TRBJ1-6	CASSLDSPLHF	TGTGCCAGCAGTTTGGATTCACCCCTCCACTTT
.	.	TRBV21-1	TRBJ2-3	CASRRRLAGVYTDTQYF	TGTGCCAGCAGACGAAGACTAGCGGGGGTATACACAGATACGCAGTATTTT
.	.	TRBV18	TRBJ1-4	CASSPQTTNEKLFF	TGTGCCAGCTCACCGCAGACAACTAATGAAAAACTGTTTTTT
.	.	TRBV5-6	TRBJ1-5	CASSLGQDQPQHF	TGTGCCAGCAGCTTGGGACAGGATCAGCCCCAGCATTTT
.	.	TRBV15	TRBJ2-1	CATSRGGGDSTYYNEQFF	TGTGCCACCAGCAGAGGGGGTGGGGACTCCACTTACTACAATGAGCAGTTCTTC
.	.	TRBV9	TRBJ2-3	CASSVGRGSSTDTQYF	TGTGCCAGCAGCGTAGGGCGGGGCTCTAGCACAGATACGCAGTATTTT